This T cell receptor (beta chain) was observed in a study of T cell changes during pregnancy in multiple sclerosis. Method: immunoSEQ multiplex PCR; TCRdb's copy keeps in-frame clones and lacks some. There are 50,000 or so clones in the sample; 85% to 95% occur only once, and around 1.9% lies in the top ten. The source material was peripheral blood, sampled in the second trimester of pregnancy. The receptor's source is a female donor with multiple sclerosis, enrolled in a pregnancy study.

The CDR3, as DNA: TGTGCCAGCAGTGTCCCGGGATTCGGGAACACTGAAGCTTTCTTT. It translates to CASSVPGFGNTEAFF. V gene TRBV6-1 combines with J gene TRBJ1-1, with D unclear. V was cut by 4 bases and J by 1 base, with 13 bases left in between. The CDR3 spans 15 residues. Germline assignment: CDR1 MNHNS and CDR2 SASEGT.